The 26 T cell receptor beta chains below were found in one sample sequenced in a study of blood T cell repertoires in COVID-19. The method was immunoSEQ multiplex PCR; TCRdb's version includes in-frame clones alone and lacks a portion of them. The data contain about 200,000 clones, roughly 85% of them seen just once; the ten biggest clones take up roughly 2.2%. Sequencing was carried out using peripheral blood. All receptors come from a woman aged 70 to 79 with COVID-19, enrolled during active disease.

This clone has just one count. DNA for the CDR3: TGTGCCAGCAGTGACAGGGGGGGGTCTGGGGGCTACACCTTC. Protein product: CASSDRGGSGGYTF. The rearrangement joins TRBV27 to TRBJ1-2, with 9 bases matching TRBD1. CDR3 size: 14 residues. Germline CDR1 MNHEY, CDR2 SMNVEV (reference sequence). J gave up 8 bases and V 5 bases, and 9 bases lay outside the gene matches.

This clone came up a few times. The rearrangement links TRBV12-3 or TRBV12-4 to TRBJ1-5; no reliable D call. The CDR3 spans 13 residues. Between the trimmed V and J ends, which lost 1 base and 5 bases, there was a span of 6 bases. CDR3 sequence (DNA): TGTGCCAGCAGTTTAGAACCGGATCAGCCCCAGCATTTT. The encoded protein is CASSLEPDQPQHF.

This chain joins TRBV7-2 and TRBJ1-3; D remains ambiguous. The CDR3 runs 13 residues. Trimming stripped 0 bases from V and 8 bases from J, with 8 bases between. Per germline, CDR1 SGHTA and CDR2 FQGNSA. The CDR3: CASSLAAGDTIYF. The CDR3 nucleotides read TGTGCCAGCAGCTTAGCTGCGGGAGACACCATATATTTT.

The chain joins TRBV19 to TRBJ1-3; D is unresolved. Germline-derived CDR1 and CDR2 are LNHDA and SQIVND (reference sequence). This CDR3 has 16 amino acids. V lost 5 bases, J lost 2 bases, and 16 bases lay in between. CDR3 protein: CASSALGRVPGNTIYF. CDR3 DNA sequence: TGTGCCAGTAGTGCCCTTGGGAGGGTACCTGGAAACACCATATATTTT.

The chain joins TRBV6-5 to TRBJ2-4; 10 bases map to TRBD1. The germline V gene encodes CDR1 MNHEY and CDR2 SVGAGI. Trimming took 7 bases from V and 6 from J; bases not matched to a gene: 3. This CDR3 region has 13 residues. The CDR3 coding sequence is TGTGCCAGCACCCGACAGGGGGCAAACATTCAGTACTTC. Protein: CASTRQGANIQYF.

The sample holds one count of this clone. The chain uses TRBV12-5 and TRBJ1-1; the D is unclear. The germline V gene encodes CDR1 LGHNT and CDR2 FRNRAP. Trimming stripped 0 bases from V and 1 base from J, with 6 bases between. This CDR3 is built from 14 residues. The CDR3 spells CASGLVHKNTEAFF. CDR3 coding DNA: TGTGCTAGTGGTTTGGTACATAAGAACACTGAAGCTTTCTTT.

In this sample, this clone turned up once. The chain has TRBV6-5 and TRBJ2-1, with a weak D call TRBD2 (5 bases). The germline V and J ends were trimmed by 6 bases and 6 bases, with 9 bases remaining between them. The germline gives CDR1 MNHEY, CDR2 SVGAGI. The CDR3 has 12 residues. For the CDR3, the DNA is TGTGCCAGCAGGGACTCAGTCAATGAGCAGTTCTTC. It is translated as CASRDSVNEQFF.

V is TRBV12-3 or TRBV12-4 and J is TRBJ2-1, with 7 bases matching TRBD2. V was pared by 6 bases and J by 14 bases, with 13 bases of the junction left unmatched. This CDR3 is 13 amino acids long. The CDR3 spells CASSWTRSTSKFF. The DNA for the CDR3 is TGTGCCAGCAGCTGGACTAGATCTACCTCAAAGTTCTTC.

The V call is TRBV30, the J call TRBJ1-1; tentatively, D is TRBD1 (5 bases). The CDR3 extends over 14 amino acids. Germline V CDR1 and CDR2: GTSNPN, SVGIG (reference sequence). Deletions cut 3 bases from V and 3 bases from J, with 14 bases between. DNA for the CDR3: TGTGCCTGGAGGACCCCAGGGTTGTACACTGAAGCTTTCTTT. Protein sequence: CAWRTPGLYTEAFF.

DNA for the CDR3: TGTGCCAGCAGCGTATACCCTGTCCAGGGGAGTAATTCACCCCTCCACTTT. Translated, it gives CASSVYPVQGSNSPLHF. The rearrangement links TRBV9 to TRBJ1-6, with D possibly being TRBD1 (6 bases). The CDR3 loop spans 17 amino acids. V dropped 1 base and J dropped 6 bases, with 17 bases sitting between them. Germline V CDR1 and CDR2: SGDLS, YYNGEE.

The chain recombines TRBV19 with TRBJ2-1; TRBD2 matches at 9 bases. Unmatched junction bases numbered 5, after V lost 7 bases and J lost 4 bases. CDR1 and CDR2 (germline): LNHDA, SQIVND (reference sequence). The CDR3 covers 14 residues. The CDR3: CASMGGGGYNEQFF. The CDR3 coding sequence is TGTGCCAGTATGGGCGGGGGGGGTTACAATGAGCAGTTCTTC.

The rearrangement joins TRBV2 to TRBJ1-5; TRBD1 agrees at 8 bases. Trimming took 5 bases from V and 0 from J; bases not matched to a gene: 9. Germline V gene data show CDR1 as SNHLY and CDR2 as FYNNEI. The CDR3 has 17 amino acids. DNA of the CDR3: TGTGCCAGCAGTCCCCGGGACAGGCAGTATAGCAATCAGCCCCAGCATTTT. Translation: CASSPRDRQYSNQPQHF.

The V and J genes are TRBV7-3 and TRBJ2-2, with D possibly matching TRBD1 (8 bases). Trimming left V 1 base short and J 2 bases short, with 14 bases between. This CDR3 spans 17 amino acids. The germline V gene encodes CDR1 SGHTA and CDR2 FQGTGA. The CDR3 DNA sequence: TGTGCCAGCAGCTTAAGGGAGGGGACAGGAAACACCGGGGAGCTGTTTTTT. Translated, it gives CASSLREGTGNTGELFF.

The genes are TRBV29-1 and TRBJ2-1; D is unresolved. The germline V gene has CDR1 SQVTM and CDR2 ANQGSEA. The CDR3 is 13 residues long. Trimming pared 7 bases from V and 2 bases from J, leaving 12 bases between. CDR3 in amino acids: CSALAATYNEQFF. CDR3 in DNA: TGCAGCGCCTTGGCGGCCACCTACAATGAGCAGTTCTTC.

The chain has TRBV10-3 and TRBJ2-7; 12 bases are shared with TRBD2. J was trimmed by 2 bases and V by 5 bases; bases with no gene match: 7. The CDR3 loop spans 16 amino acids. Looked up from germline, CDR1 is ENHRY and CDR2 is SYGVKD. The CDR3 DNA follows: TGTGCCATCAGTCTAGCGGGAGGGCTTCTTACCTACGAGCAGTACTTC. It encodes CAISLAGGLLTYEQYF.

The chain employs TRBV19 and TRBJ1-5, with D maybe TRBD1 (5 bases). The CDR3 covers 13 residues. Germline V gives CDR1 LNHDA, CDR2 SQIVND (reference sequence). Trimming took off 6 bases at V and 2 bases at J, with 8 bases between the two ends. The CDR3 sequence is CASSGGGNQPQHF. CDR3 bases: TGTGCCAGTAGCGGGGGTGGCAATCAGCCCCAGCATTTT.

The J gene is TRBJ2-2, the V gene TRBV19, with D unclear. V lost 7 bases, J lost 3 bases, and 9 bases lay in between. The CDR3 has 13 residues. Germline-derived CDR1 and CDR2 are LNHDA and SQIVND (reference sequence). This CDR3 is CASNTEYTGELFF. In nucleotides, the CDR3 is TGTGCCAGTAATACTGAGTACACCGGGGAGCTGTTTTTT. The whole variable domain, remainder taken from reference TRBV19 and TRBJ2-2, is DGGITQSPKYLFRKEGQNVTLSCEQNLNHDAMYWYRQDPGQGLRLIYYSQIVNDFQKGDIAEGYSVSREKKESFPLTVTSAQKNPTAFYLCASNTEYTGELFFGEGSRLTVL.

The V and J genes are TRBV6-2 or TRBV6-3 and TRBJ2-3; 8 positions match TRBD2. The CDR3 runs to 18 residues. V was pared by 2 bases and J by 5 bases, with 15 bases of the junction left unmatched. Looked up from germline, CDR1 is MNHEY and CDR2 is SVGEGT. The CDR3 reads CASSYGSGGTTRGDTQYF. In DNA, the CDR3 is TGTGCCAGCAGTTACGGGAGCGGGGGAACTACCCGGGGAGATACGCAGTATTTT.

The V call is TRBV7-3, the J call TRBJ2-5; D is perhaps TRBD2 (6 bases). This CDR3 spans 13 amino acids. Trimming pared 1 base from V and 5 bases from J, leaving 8 bases between. The V gene's germline CDR1 is SGHTA and CDR2 FQGTGA. The CDR3 bases are TGTGCCAGCAGCTTAAGCGGGGTCGAGACCCAGTACTTC. It encodes CASSLSGVETQYF.

This clone was recorded a few times. Within the sample, other DNA sequences also encode this same CDR3. The gene calls are TRBV30 and TRBJ1-1; D remains unclear. Germline V lookup: CDR1 GTSNPN, CDR2 SVGIG (reference sequence). The CDR3 spans 13 residues. The V gene lost 3 bases and the J gene lost 3 bases, with 11 bases spanning the gap. CDR3 nucleotides: TGTGCCTGGAGGTTGGAGAGGCACACTGAAGCTTTCTTT. Encoded protein: CAWRLERHTEAFF. The variable domain in full, with the rest retrieved from reference TRBV30 and TRBJ1-1, is SQTIHQWPATLVQPVGSPLSLECTVEGTSNPNLYWYRQAAGRGLQLLFYSVGIGQISSEVPQNLSASRPQDRQFILSSKKLLLSDSGFYLCAWRLERHTEAFFGQGTRLTVV.

V is TRBV5-4 and J is TRBJ2-3, with a weak D call TRBD1 (5 bases). The CDR3 is made up of 14 amino acids. Trimming shortened V by 4 bases and J by 1 base, and 10 bases separated the two germline ends. CDR1 is SGHNT and CDR2 is YYREEE in the germline V gene (reference sequence). The CDR3 DNA is TGTGCCAGCAGCCTGGACATTCGCACAGATACGCAGTATTTT. Amino acids: CASSLDIRTDTQYF.

The CDR3 sequence is CATSDSTDTQYF. In DNA, the CDR3 is TGTGCCACCAGTGATTCTACAGATACGCAGTATTTT. V is TRBV24-1 and J is TRBJ2-3; no clear D gene. This CDR3 has 12 residues. Germline CDR1 KGHDR, CDR2 SFDVKD. Trimming pared 2 bases from V and 3 bases from J, leaving 2 bases between.

The chain has TRBV12-5 and TRBJ1-2; 8 bases align to TRBD1. V gave up 4 bases and J gave up 3 bases; unmatched junction bases: 7. CDR3 length: 15 residues. Germline V lookup: CDR1 LGHNT, CDR2 FRNRAP. The CDR3 reads CASGSTSTGDYGYTF. The DNA for the CDR3 is TGTGCTAGTGGTTCGACCTCGACAGGGGACTATGGCTACACCTTC.

The chain joins TRBV24-1 to TRBJ1-5, with TRBD1 as a possible D gene (5 bases). CDR3 length: 14 residues. CDR1 and CDR2 (germline): KGHDR, SFDVKD. The V end was cut by 7 bases, the J end by 5 bases, with 14 bases between. CDR3 in DNA: TGTGCCACCAGCAGTGGGGGGAACCATCAGCCCCAGCATTTT. As protein: CATSSGGNHQPQHF.

The rearrangement uses TRBV7-3 and TRBJ1-6, with D uncertain. Germline loops: CDR1 SGHTA, CDR2 FQGTGA. CDR3 length equals 13 residues. Trimming removed 5 bases at V and 8 bases at J, with 10 bases between. The CDR3 DNA reads as TGTGCCAGCAGCCAAACGGGGTATTCACCCCTCCACTTT. Its protein is CASSQTGYSPLHF.

The chain joins TRBV7-2 to TRBJ1-2; 11 bases fit TRBD1. Germline V CDR1 and CDR2: SGHTA, FQGNSA. CDR3 length: 14 amino acids. Trimming removed 2 bases from V and 7 bases from J; junction bases left unmatched: 3. The CDR3, as DNA: TGTGCCAGCAGCTTACCCGGGACAGGGGGTGGCTACACCTTC. The encoded protein is CASSLPGTGGGYTF.